The 10 T cell receptor beta chains given below trace back to one sample, sequenced in a study of long-term antiretroviral therapy in people with HIV. Run at survey level, the immunoSEQ assay was version v3.0. The protocol was immunoSEQ multiplex PCR, while the TCRdb copy is restricted to in-frame clones and leaves out a portion. The sample holds 6,500 to 9,000 clones; roughly 84% are singletons and the top ten take less than 25%. Sequencing used unsorted PBMCs, obtained 1.1 years after starting antiretroviral therapy. The receptors derive from a man between 35 and 55 years old with HIV.

The chain links TRBV6-7 to TRBJ2-6; perhaps D is TRBD1 or TRBD2 (6 bases each). TRBV6-7 is flagged as an ORF with uncertain function. The CDR3 has 17 amino acids. V was pared by 2 bases and J by 0 bases, with 11 bases between. The CDR3 reads CASSYRGRFSGANVLTF. The CDR3 coding sequence is TGTGCCAGCAGTTACCGGGGGCGGTTCTCTGGGGCCAACGTCCTGACTTTC.

V and J are TRBV10-3 and TRBJ1-2; D remains ambiguous. CDR3 length: 15 amino acids. Germline values: CDR1 ENHRY, CDR2 SYGVKD. The V gene lost 0 bases and the J gene lost 4 bases, with 12 bases spanning the gap. This CDR3 is CAISESVQNFYGYTF. CDR3 nucleotide sequence: TGTGCCATCAGTGAGTCGGTGCAGAACTTCTATGGCTACACCTTC.

The rearrangement joins TRBV10-3 to TRBJ1-1, with 7 bases aligning to TRBD1. The CDR3 extends over 14 amino acids. In germline, CDR1 is ENHRY, CDR2 SYGVKD. The V and J ends lost 5 bases and 7 bases, in that order; junction bases with no gene match: 10. The CDR3 region is CAISSQGLALEAFF. CDR3 bases: TGTGCCATCAGTTCACAGGGGTTAGCCCTTGAAGCTTTCTTT.

The genes are TRBV9 and TRBJ2-1; 10 bases map to TRBD2. After removal of 0 bases from V and 4 bases from J, the junction contained 4 bases not matched to a gene. The CDR3 has 16 amino acids. Germline V lookup: CDR1 SGDLS, CDR2 YYNGEE. CDR3 sequence (DNA): TGTGCCAGCAGCGTAGGCCTAGCGGGGGCATACAATGAGCAGTTCTTC. Its protein is CASSVGLAGAYNEQFF.

J is TRBJ1-2 and V is TRBV5-4, with 9 bases that match TRBD1. V gave up 3 bases and J gave up 6 bases; unmatched junction bases: 9. The length of the CDR3 is 15 residues. Germline V lookup: CDR1 SGHNT, CDR2 YYREEE (reference sequence). DNA for the CDR3: TGTGCCAGCAGCTCCGCCGGGACAGGGACAGATGGCTACACCTTC. This encodes CASSSAGTGTDGYTF.

The rearrangement links TRBV10-3 to TRBJ2-1; TRBD1 agrees at 9 bases. V trimming: 5 bases; J trimming: 9 bases; junction bases outside the gene matches: 8. The CDR3 loop spans 14 amino acids. Germline CDR1 and CDR2: ENHRY and SYGVKD. The CDR3 protein is CAISSTGGIGEQFF. For the CDR3, the DNA is TGTGCCATCAGTTCGACAGGGGGGATCGGTGAGCAGTTCTTC.

The chain employs TRBV19 and TRBJ2-1; TRBD1 aligns across 7 bases. Germline V lookup: CDR1 LNHDA, CDR2 SQIVND (reference sequence). The junction had 6 bases not matched to a gene; V was cut back by 5 bases and J by 5 bases. The CDR3 runs to 14 residues. The CDR3 is CASSPRDSHNEQFF. In DNA, the CDR3 is TGTGCCAGTAGTCCCCGGGACAGTCACAATGAGCAGTTCTTC.

This clone has a single count. This chain joins TRBV18 and TRBJ2-2; 7 bases are shared with TRBD1. The CDR3 totals 16 residues. V was pared by 1 base and J by 3 bases, with 5 bases of the junction left unmatched. The germline V gene has CDR1 KGHSH and CDR2 LQKENI. CDR3: CASSPRDSADTGELFF. The CDR3 DNA reads as TGTGCCAGCTCACCACGGGACAGTGCCGACACCGGGGAGCTGTTTTTT.

As to this clone: The CDR3 end shows no conserved phenylalanine or tryptophan, and so a read error is likely. This chain connects TRBV10-2 to TRBJ1-6, with 10 bases aligning to TRBD1. CDR1 WSHSY and CDR2 SAAADI come from the germline V gene. This CDR3 region has 14 residues. Germline trimming cut 6 bases from V and 8 bases from J; bases unmatched to any gene: 4. In DNA form, the CDR3 reads TGCGCCAGCAGCCGACAGGGGGCGGATTCACCCCTCCACCTT. Its translation: CASSRQGADSPLHL.

This clone has more than one count but fewer than ten. The rearrangement joins TRBV9 to TRBJ2-7; D gene ambiguous. Germline V gene lookup returns CDR1 SGDLS and CDR2 YYNGEE. V lost 0 bases and J lost 3, with 13 bases in between. This CDR3 comprises 15 residues. The CDR3 bases are TGTGCCAGCAGCGTAGGGGGTGACACTTTCTACGAGCAGTACTTC. Protein sequence: CASSVGGDTFYEQYF.